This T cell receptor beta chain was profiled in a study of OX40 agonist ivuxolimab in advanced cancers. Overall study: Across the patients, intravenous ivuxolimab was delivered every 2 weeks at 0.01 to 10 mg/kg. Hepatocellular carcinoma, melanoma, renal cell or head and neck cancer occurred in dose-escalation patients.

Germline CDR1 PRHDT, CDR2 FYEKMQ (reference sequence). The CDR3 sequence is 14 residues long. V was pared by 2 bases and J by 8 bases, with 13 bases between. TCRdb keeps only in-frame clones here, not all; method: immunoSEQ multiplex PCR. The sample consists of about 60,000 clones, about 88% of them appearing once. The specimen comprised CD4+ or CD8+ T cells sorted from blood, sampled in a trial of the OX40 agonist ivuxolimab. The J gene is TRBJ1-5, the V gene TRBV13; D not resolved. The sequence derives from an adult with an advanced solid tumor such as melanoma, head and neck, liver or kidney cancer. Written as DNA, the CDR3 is TGTGCCAGCAGCTTATCCCCGTCAGCCAAGCCCCAGCATTTT. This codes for CASSLSPSAKPQHF.